The T cell receptor (beta chain) under discussion was sequenced for a study of T cells in tumors after PD-1 blockade. Study as a whole: A subset received ongoing vismodegib 150 mg daily alongside anti-PD-1 therapy. On average, peripheral blood gave some 110,000 TCR templates and 35,000 to 40,000 unique clonotypes.

As to this clone: Its antigen is as yet unknown.

This CDR3 is 14 amino acids long. The ends were cut back, 11 bases at V and 0 bases at J, with 17 bases in the middle. From germline, CDR1 is LNHDA and CDR2 SQIVND (reference sequence). Sequenced by immunoSEQ multiplex PCR; TCRdb stores in-frame clones only, minus some. The sample has 45,000 to 60,000 clones; 70% to 85% are singletons. Findings and limits, study-wide: Peripheral recruitment is suggested, as some novel exhausted tumor clones were in pre-treatment blood.

Source: PBMCs, taken before anti-PD-1 therapy. The genes are TRBV19 and TRBJ2-7; D might be TRBD1 (6 bases). This TCR was recovered from a human donor with advanced basal cell or squamous cell carcinoma (not recorded which). CDR3 protein: CASKQGYSSYEQYF. The CDR3 DNA follows: TGTGCCTCCAAACAGGGATACAGCTCCTACGAGCAGTACTTC.